This T cell receptor (beta chain) was observed in a study of T cell responses to AZD1222 COVID-19 vaccine. Method: immunoSEQ multiplex PCR; TCRdb's copy keeps in-frame clones and lacks some. The sample holds about 90,000 clones, around 91% seen once. Regarding the study as a whole: Baseline seropositivity occurred in only a handful of AZD1222 recipients. Possibly, clonal diversity was underestimated; donors were largely white British and included more females.

Trimming pared 4 bases from V and 4 bases from J, leaving 10 bases between. Per germline, CDR1 SGHVS and CDR2 FQNEAQ. The CDR3 has 13 residues. Notes on this clone: Its matching antigen is unknown.

The sequence came from an adult in good health. This material consisted of peripheral blood, taken on day 0 of MenACWY control vaccination. This chain links TRBV7-8 with TRBJ1-1; unclear D gene. The CDR3 region is CASSSAGSTEAFF. The CDR3 DNA is TGTGCCAGCAGCTCGGCGGGGAGCACTGAAGCTTTCTTT. The full variable domain, its missing parts supplied by reference TRBV7-8 and TRBJ1-1, is GAGVSQSPRYKVAKRGQDVALRCDPISGHVSLFWYQQALGQGPEFLTYFQNEAQLDKSGLPSDRFFAERPEGSVSTLKIQRTQQEDSAVYLCASSSAGSTEAFFGQGTRLTVV.